The table lists the clone carrying this T cell receptor beta chain with a few counts. Its target is not known. The germline gives CDR1 SGHDT, CDR2 YYEEEE. The CDR3 is made up of 15 amino acids. Trimming at V came to 4 bases and at J to 1 base, leaving 7 bases not matched to a gene. The sample is drawn from a study of CD8 T cells in ankylosing spondylitis. The study's findings and limits: Relatively scarce in peripheral blood, disease-linked clones were CD8+. The authors reported significant enrichment of disease-linked clones in matched ankylosing spondylitis synovial fluid.

As the method for making TCR beta libraries, quantitative 5'-RACE with molecular barcodes was used. Using its own MiXCR run on the 5' RACE reads, TCRdb lists one record per CDR3 protein. The sample lists some 39,000 distinct CDR3 sequences, 8% to 13% seen once, with roughly 21% in the top ten. Source material: synovial fluid, either unsorted or a sorted T cell fraction (not recorded which). The chain couples TRBV5-6 to TRBJ1-1, with TRBD1 matching over 7 bases. The receptor comes from a male donor with ankylosing spondylitis. This CDR3 is CASSGHRGENTEAFF. DNA of the CDR3: TGTGCCAGCAGCGGGCACAGGGGCGAGAACACTGAAGCTTTCTTT. Supplemented by reference TRBV5-6 and TRBJ1-1, the full variable domain reads DAGVTQSPTHLIKTRGQQVTLRCSPKSGHDTVSWYQQALGQGPQFIFQYYEEEERQRGNFPDRFSGHQFPNYSSELNVNALLLGDSALYLCASSGHRGENTEAFFGQGTRLTVV.